This T cell receptor beta chain was captured in a study of blood T cell repertoires in COVID-19 (TCRdb year 2020). Regarding the research as a whole: Samples from collaborators originated in the United States, Italy and Spain and spanned both the acute and convalescent phases of COVID-19. The sample metadata nearly always contained a de-identified subject ID, COVID-19 status, age in years and sex. Where available, HLA class I and class II types were taken from metadata supplied by the sample provider and were not determined by assay-based typing. Samples were obtained from the ongoing ImmuneRACE study (first 160 participants) and from over 1,000 subjects provided by 6 global collaborators. The dataset comprised deeply sampled blood TCRbeta repertoires from subjects exposed to, actively infected with, or recovered from COVID-19. The repertoires were made available in a free public database intended to serve as a resource for research on the immune response to SARS-CoV-2. The material from the prospective study consisted of cDNA or gDNA derived from T cells, B-cell-depleted T cells, or PBMCs.

TCRbeta CDR3 regions were amplified from genomic DNA by means of the immunoSEQ Assay, a bias-controlled multiplex PCR. The authors processed their data as follows. The number of nucleated cells in each sample was estimated from the amplification of reference gene primers within the assay. Sequence reads were collapsed and filtered to measure the absolute abundance of every unique TCRbeta CDR3 rearrangement. For each sample, productive Simpson clonality was calculated as the square root of Simpson's diversity index over productive rearrangements. TCRdb re-hosts the immuneACCESS table, in-frame sequences only. Its copies lack some clones; in the studies checked, an unresolved V gene accounts for under half of them, and the cause for the rest is not known. V, J and clone size were drawn from that table, and D and trimming were deduced from the DNA. Present in this sample are more than 14,000 clones, around 85% of which were seen just once. The top ten clones comprise around 15% of the sample.

The collaborating institutions used their own protocols to collect whole blood in K2EDTA tubes. Collaborator samples were shipped for TCRbeta analysis as frozen whole blood, isolated PBMCs, or DNA extracted from either sample type. On this clone: Its antigen has not been determined. One base away there is no much larger clone; base qualities are not given.

Sequences LGHNA (CDR1) and YSLEER (CDR2) are obtained from the germline V gene. The junction shows trimming of 1 base on V and 0 bases on J, plus 6 bases between the germline ends. Spanning cysteine to phenylalanine, the CDR3 consists of 14 amino acids. This entry keeps only the CDR3 DNA: 42 bases, framed from base 1. Study-wide conclusions, independent of this receptor: The amount of clinical and demographic metadata varied by source and participant and was provided uncurated.

The receptor comes from a human donor in a cohort sampled during active COVID-19. The specimen sequenced was peripheral blood. The chain joins TRBV4-3 to TRBJ2-5; no D gene call is confident. The CDR3 protein: CASSQVIYQETQYF. The DNA reads as follows: TGCGCCAGCAGCCAAGTTATATACCAAGAGACCCAGTACTTC.